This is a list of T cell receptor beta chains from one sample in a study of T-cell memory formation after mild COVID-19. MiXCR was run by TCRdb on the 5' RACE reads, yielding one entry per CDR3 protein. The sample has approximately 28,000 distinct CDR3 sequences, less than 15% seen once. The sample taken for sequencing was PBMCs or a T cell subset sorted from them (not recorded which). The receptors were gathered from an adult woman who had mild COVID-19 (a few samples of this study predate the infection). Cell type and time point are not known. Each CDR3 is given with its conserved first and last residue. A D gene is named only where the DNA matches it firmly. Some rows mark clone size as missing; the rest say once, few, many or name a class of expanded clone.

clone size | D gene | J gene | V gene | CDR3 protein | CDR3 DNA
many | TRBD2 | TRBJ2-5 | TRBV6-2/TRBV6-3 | CASSYSSPRGDRETQYF | TGTGCCAGCAGTTACTCTAGCCCGCGGGGGGATCGAGAGACCCAGTACTTC
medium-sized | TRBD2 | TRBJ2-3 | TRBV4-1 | CASSQDMSGGYGDTQYF | TGCGCCAGCAGCCAAGATATGAGCGGGGGCTACGGAGATACGCAGTATTTT
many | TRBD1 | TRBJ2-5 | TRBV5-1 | CASSAGPETGPQETQYF | TGCGCCAGCAGTGCGGGTCCAGAGACAGGGCCCCAAGAGACCCAGTACTTC
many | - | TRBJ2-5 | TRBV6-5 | CASSYSHGKTQYF | TGTGCCAGCAGTTACTCACACGGGAAGACCCAGTACTTC
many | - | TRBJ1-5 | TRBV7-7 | CASRQNPTGGNQPQHF | TGTGCCAGCAGACAAAATCCGACAGGCGGCAATCAGCCCCAGCATTTT
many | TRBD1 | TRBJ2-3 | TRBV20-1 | CSALPDRGSTDTQYF | TGCAGTGCCCTCCCGGACAGGGGCTCCACAGATACGCAGTATTTT
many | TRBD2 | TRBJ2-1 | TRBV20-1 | CSARDRLLTSGRGNEQFF | TGCAGTGCTAGAGATAGGCTCTTGACTAGCGGGAGGGGGAATGAGCAGTTCTTC
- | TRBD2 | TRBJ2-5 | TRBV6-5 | CASSYSPGLGQTQYF | TGTGCCAGCAGTTATTCACCGGGACTAGGGCAGACCCAGTACTTC
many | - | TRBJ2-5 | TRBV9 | CASSVGPGLEETQYF | TGTGCCAGCAGCGTAGGTCCGGGGCTGGAGGAGACCCAGTACTTC
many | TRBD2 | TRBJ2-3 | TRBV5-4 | CASRQSGRAATQYF | TGTGCCAGCAGACAAAGCGGGAGGGCCGCTACGCAGTATTTT
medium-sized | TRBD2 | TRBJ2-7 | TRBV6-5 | CASQLGRPYEQYF | TGTGCCAGCCAGCTCGGGAGGCCCTACGAGCAGTACTTC
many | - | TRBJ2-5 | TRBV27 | CASSLWGYQETQYF | TGTGCCAGCAGTTTGTGGGGGTACCAAGAGACCCAGTACTTC
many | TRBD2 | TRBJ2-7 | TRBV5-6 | CASSLFLAGYEQYF | TGTGCCAGCAGCTTGTTTCTAGCGGGCTACGAGCAGTACTTC
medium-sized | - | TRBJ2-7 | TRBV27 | CASSIDPNRAVNSEYF | TGTGCCAGCAGTATTGATCCCAACAGGGCGGTGAACTCGGAGTACTTC
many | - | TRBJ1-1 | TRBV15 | CATSKYSAEAFF | TGTGCCACCAGCAAGTACTCAGCTGAAGCTTTCTTT
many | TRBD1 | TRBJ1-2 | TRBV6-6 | CASRWRTGQDYGYTF | TGTGCCAGCAGATGGCGGACAGGGCAAGACTATGGCTACACCTTC
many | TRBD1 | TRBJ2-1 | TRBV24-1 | CATSAAGTGTYNEQFF | TGTGCCACCAGTGCCGCCGGGACAGGGACCTACAATGAGCAGTTCTTC
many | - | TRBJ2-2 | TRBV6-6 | CASQRGGGLTGELFF | TGTGCCAGCCAGCGAGGAGGGGGGCTTACCGGGGAGCTGTTTTTT
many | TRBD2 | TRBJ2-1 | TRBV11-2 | CASSFGLAGYNEQFF | TGTGCCAGCAGCTTTGGCCTAGCGGGATACAATGAGCAGTTCTTC
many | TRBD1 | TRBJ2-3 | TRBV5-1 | CASSPGQDPYTDTQYF | TGCGCCAGCAGCCCCGGACAGGACCCCTACACAGATACGCAGTATTTT
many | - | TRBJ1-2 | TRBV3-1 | CASSQDAGMDSNYGYTF | TGTGCCAGCAGCCAAGATGCAGGGATGGATTCTAACTATGGCTACACCTTC
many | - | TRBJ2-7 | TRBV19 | CASSMRSSGPTYEQYF | TGTGCCAGTAGTATGCGATCGAGCGGGCCGACCTACGAGCAGTACTTC
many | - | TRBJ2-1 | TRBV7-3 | CASSQLPGNYNEQFF | TGTGCCAGCAGCCAGCTACCAGGGAACTACAATGAGCAGTTCTTC
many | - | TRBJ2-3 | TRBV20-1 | CSADGGLLDGTDTQYF | TGCAGTGCCGACGGGGGGCTACTCGACGGCACAGATACGCAGTATTTT
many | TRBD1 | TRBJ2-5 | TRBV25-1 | CASSESGTGAETQYF | TGTGCCAGCAGTGAATCCGGGACAGGGGCAGAGACCCAGTACTTC
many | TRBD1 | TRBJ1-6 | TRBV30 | CAWNVNRGYNSPLHF | TGTGCCTGGAATGTGAACAGGGGGTATAATTCACCCCTCCACTTT
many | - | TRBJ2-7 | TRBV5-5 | CASSMYPNEQYF | TGTGCCAGCAGTATGTACCCCAACGAGCAGTACTTC
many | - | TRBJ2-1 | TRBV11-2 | CASSFGLYNEQFF | TGTGCCAGCAGCTTCGGACTCTACAATGAGCAGTTCTTC
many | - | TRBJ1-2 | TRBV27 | CASSLYATGSTYGYTF | TGTGCCAGCAGTTTATATGCTACAGGGAGCACCTATGGCTACACCTTC
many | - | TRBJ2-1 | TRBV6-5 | CASRNADGFYNEQFF | TGTGCCAGCAGGAACGCGGACGGCTTCTACAATGAGCAGTTCTTC
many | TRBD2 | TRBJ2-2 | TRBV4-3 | CASSRTSGRVGELFF | TGCGCCAGCAGCCGGACTAGCGGGAGAGTCGGGGAGCTGTTTTTT
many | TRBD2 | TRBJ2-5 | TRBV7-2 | CASSAAGLAFVQETQYF | TGTGCCAGCAGCGCAGCGGGACTAGCGTTTGTCCAAGAGACCCAGTACTTC
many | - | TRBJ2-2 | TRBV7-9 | CASSPGQSAPGELFF | TGTGCCAGCAGCCCAGGACAATCCGCACCCGGGGAGCTGTTTTTT
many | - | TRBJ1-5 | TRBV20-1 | CSARDLSGDNQPQHF | TGCAGTGCTAGAGATCTGTCGGGAGACAATCAGCCCCAGCATTTT
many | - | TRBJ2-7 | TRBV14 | CASSSRRVDEQYF | TGTGCCAGCAGTTCACGTAGGGTCGACGAGCAGTACTTC
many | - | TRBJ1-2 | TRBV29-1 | CSVDARGGYTF | TGCAGCGTTGATGCGAGGGGTGGCTACACCTTC
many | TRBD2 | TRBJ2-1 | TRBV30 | CAWRLKTSGRYYNEQFF | TGTGCCTGGAGACTTAAAACTAGCGGGAGGTACTACAATGAGCAGTTCTTC
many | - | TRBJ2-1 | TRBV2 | CASSATTGNEQFF | TGTGCCAGCAGTGCGACTACGGGCAATGAGCAGTTCTTC
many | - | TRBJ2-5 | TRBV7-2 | CASSPVHKGPAGKTQYF | TGTGCCAGCAGCCCCGTGCACAAGGGCCCGGCGGGGAAGACCCAGTACTTC
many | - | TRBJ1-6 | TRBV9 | CASSARQDTFNSPLHF | TGTGCCAGCAGCGCCCGGCAGGACACGTTTAATTCACCCCTCCACTTT
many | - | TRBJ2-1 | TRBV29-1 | CSVEGRQGGEQFF | TGCAGCGTTGAAGGGCGCCAGGGGGGTGAGCAGTTCTTC
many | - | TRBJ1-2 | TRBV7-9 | CASSLGQVHGYTF | TGTGCCAGCAGCTTAGGTCAGGTTCATGGCTACACCTTC
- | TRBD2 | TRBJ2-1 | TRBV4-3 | CASSQSFRSGREQFF | TGCGCCAGCAGCCAGTCGTTTAGGAGCGGGAGGGAGCAGTTCTTC
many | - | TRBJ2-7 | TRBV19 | CASSKGSRYYEQYF | TGTGCCAGTAGTAAAGGCAGCAGATACTACGAGCAGTACTTC
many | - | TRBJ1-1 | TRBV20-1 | CSANAQGSSTEAFF | TGCAGTGCTAACGCACAGGGCTCCTCCACTGAAGCTTTCTTT
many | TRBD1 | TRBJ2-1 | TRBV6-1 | CASSRTGRSYNEQFF | TGTGCCAGCAGCAGGACAGGACGCTCCTACAATGAGCAGTTCTTC
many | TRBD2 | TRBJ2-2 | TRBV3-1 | CASSPTGTSGSAGELFF | TGTGCCAGCAGCCCGACGGGGACTAGCGGGAGTGCCGGGGAGCTGTTTTTT
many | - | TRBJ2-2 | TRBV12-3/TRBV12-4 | CASTDPPPQGLIGELFF | TGTGCCAGCACCGATCCTCCCCCACAGGGTCTGATCGGGGAGCTGTTTTTT
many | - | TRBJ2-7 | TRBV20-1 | CSARASQGYEQYF | TGCAGTGCTAGAGCCTCGCAGGGCTACGAGCAGTACTTC
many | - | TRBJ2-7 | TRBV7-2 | CASSLFFRRQGDYEQYF | TGTGCCAGCAGCTTATTTTTTCGACGGCAGGGTGACTACGAGCAGTACTTC
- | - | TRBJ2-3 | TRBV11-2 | CASSRNGGLTDTQYF | TGTGCCAGCAGCAGAAATGGGGGACTCACAGATACGCAGTATTTT
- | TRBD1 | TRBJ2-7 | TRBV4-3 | CASSQDGQDSYEQYF | TGCGCCAGCAGCCAAGATGGACAGGACTCCTACGAGCAGTACTTC
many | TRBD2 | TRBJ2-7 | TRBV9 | CASSVCLLAETYEQYF | TGTGCCAGCAGCGTATGTTTACTAGCGGAGACCTACGAGCAGTACTTC
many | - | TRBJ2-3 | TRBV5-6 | CASSPLERHTDTQYF | TGTGCCAGCAGCCCCCTGGAGCGGCACACAGATACGCAGTATTTT